The 3 T cell receptor beta chains reported below all come from one sample, sequenced in a study of blood T cells in healthy people across ages. Primers used in a second PCR of roughly 6 to 12 cycles were a sample-barcoded 5' primer and a J-beta primer mix. TCRdb ran MiXCR on the 5' RACE reads and lists one entry per CDR3 protein. The sample shows 700,000 to 850,000 distinct CDR3 sequences, about 36% of them seen only once. Sequencing was done on a sample of blood. The receptors derive from a man younger than 35 in good health.

This clonotype was recorded a few times. The rearrangement links TRBV12-3 or TRBV12-4 to TRBJ1-5; 12 nucleotides align to TRBD1. The CDR3 extends over 16 amino acids. The junction had 9 bases not matched to a gene; V was cut back by 6 bases and J by 6 bases. The CDR3 loop reads CASRETGTGGFQPQHF. The CDR3 DNA follows: TGTGCCAGCAGGGAAACCGGGACAGGGGGCTTTCAGCCCCAGCATTTT.

Comment on this clonotype: An end of the junction differs from the germline gene, which may be a read error. The chain carries TRBV4-1 and TRBJ1-5; D unclear. The CDR3 has 19 amino acids. Germline loops: CDR1 MGHRA, CDR2 YSYEKL. The CDR3 sequence: CAGSQEAGRPSYSNQPQHF. Here the CDR3 DNA reads TGCGCCGGCAGCCAAGAAGCCGGACGTCCGTCTTATAGCAATCAGCCCCAGCATTTT.

The chain has TRBV7-8 and TRBJ1-4; possible D gene TRBD1, 6 bases. V lost 0 bases and J lost 0, with 14 bases in between. The V gene's germline CDR1 is SGHVS and CDR2 FQNEAQ. The CDR3 is 18 residues long. As DNA, the CDR3 is TGTGCCAGCAGCTTAGCTACGCGGACAGCCGCAACTAATGAAAAACTGTTTTTT. Protein product: CASSLATRTAATNEKLFF.